This passage covers 21 T cell receptor beta chains from one sample sequenced in a study of T cell repertoires in cytomegalovirus infection. For these receptors, no antigen is known. TCRdb re-called the reads with MiXCR, one entry per CDR3 protein. Of about 570,000 distinct CDR3 sequences listed, about 40% were seen once; the top ten hold more than 40%. Sequenced here: cultured PBMCs, sampled from culture after CMV antigen stimulation. The receptors stem from a human donor in good health (CMV status not recorded). Some clones in this sample may be carry-over from other donors' samples.

Only one count was recorded for this clonotype. This chain uses TRBV9 with TRBJ2-7, with no clear D. V lost 1 base and J 0 bases, leaving 11 bases between the germline ends. The germline CDR1 and CDR2 sequences are SGDLS and YYNGEE. The CDR3 sequence is 15 residues long. In DNA, the CDR3 is TGTGCCAGCAGCGTATCCCCGGCGGTCTCCTACGAGCAGTACTTC. Translating it yields CASSVSPAVSYEQYF.

The chain joins TRBV12-3 or TRBV12-4 to TRBJ1-4; D is undetermined. CDR3 length: 14 residues. Trimming pared 5 bases from V and 7 bases from J, leaving 14 bases between. For the CDR3, the DNA is TGTGCCAGCAGTGAGGCAGGCTGGGGTGAAAAACTGTTTTTT. This sequence encodes CASSEAGWGEKLFF.

The genes are TRBV11-3 and TRBJ2-3, with 7 bases lining up with TRBD2. With 3 bases clipped from V and 2 bases from J, the junction kept 5 bases outside the gene matches. The CDR3 loop spans 15 amino acids. From germline, CDR1 is SGHNT and CDR2 YENEEA. DNA for the CDR3: TGTGCCAGCAGCTTGGGCGGGGGATACACAGATACGCAGTATTTT. This sequence encodes CASSLGGGYTDTQYF.

The chain is built from TRBV5-6 and TRBJ2-3, with 7 positions matching TRBD1. Germline-derived CDR1 and CDR2 are SGHDT and YYEEEE. V lost 6 bases and J lost 4; bases outside the gene matches: 14. CDR3 length: 16 residues. This chain's CDR3 is CASTLLRGLSPDTQYF. CDR3 in DNA: TGTGCCAGCACCTTATTGAGGGGGCTCTCCCCAGATACGCAGTATTTT.

The chain joins TRBV12-5 to TRBJ1-1; D unresolved. V shed 3 bases and J shed 6 bases, with 8 bases lying between them. The CDR3 is made up of 12 amino acids. CDR1 is LGHNT and CDR2 is FRNRAP in the germline V gene. This CDR3 is CASGFKGSEAFF. The CDR3 DNA reads as TGTGCTAGTGGTTTTAAAGGGTCTGAAGCTTTCTTT.

On this clonotype: One end of the junction does not line up with germline, which may come from a read error. The V gene is TRBV28, the J gene TRBJ2-1; D gene unclear. The V gene's germline CDR1 is MDHEN and CDR2 SYDVKM. CDR3 length: 18 amino acids. The CDR3 nucleotides are TGTGCCAGCAGAACCTCCGGACGTACGAGCCCCTTTTACAATAAGCAGTTCTTC. Translated: CASRTSGRTSPFYNKQFF.

This chain uses TRBV24-1 with TRBJ1-1; unclear D gene. CDR3 size: 13 residues. V dropped 3 bases and J dropped 5 bases, with 9 bases sitting between them. CDR1 is KGHDR, CDR2 SFDVKD, per germline. The CDR3 DNA sequence: TGTGCCACCAGTGATGTCGACGGTACTGAAGCTTTCTTT. This encodes CATSDVDGTEAFF.

This clonotype was seen only a few times. The chain has TRBV20-1 and TRBJ1-5, with 10 bases that match TRBD1. Germline CDR1 and CDR2: DFQATT and SNEGSKA (reference sequence). J was trimmed by 1 base and V by 6 bases; bases with no gene match: 9. The CDR3 length is 16 residues. In DNA form, the CDR3 reads TGCAGTGCCCCACGGACAGGGGGTGTGAGCAATCAGCCCCAGCATTTT. This sequence encodes CSAPRTGGVSNQPQHF.

This clonotype was seen once. The J gene is TRBJ2-3, the V gene TRBV9, with TRBD2 matching over 10 bases. The J segment lost 11 bases and the V segment lost 4 bases, leaving 10 bases of the junction unmatched. CDR3 length: 14 amino acids. Per the germline V gene, CDR1 is SGDLS and CDR2 is YYNGEE. CDR3 DNA: TGTGCCAGCAGCCTTCAAGCGGGAGGGTCCGGGCAGTATTTT. Translation: CASSLQAGGSGQYF. The full variable domain, in which reference TRBV9 and TRBJ2-3 provide the parts outside the CDR3, is DSGVTQTPKHLITATGQRVTLRCSPRSGDLSVYWYQQSLDQGLQFLIQYYNGEERAKGNILERFSAQQFPDLHSELNLSSLELGDSALYFCASSLQAGGSGQYFGPGTRLTVL.

The sample holds a few counts of this clonotype. This chain joins TRBV27 and TRBJ2-1, with 8 bases lining up with TRBD1. V was clipped by 7 bases and J by 9 bases; unmatched bases: 14. The germline V gene has CDR1 MNHEY and CDR2 SMNVEV (reference sequence). The CDR3 has 15 amino acids. The CDR3 loop reads CASTPSPGQEGEQFF. As DNA, the CDR3 is TGTGCCAGCACTCCCTCTCCGGGACAGGAGGGTGAGCAGTTCTTC.

V is TRBV6-6 and J is TRBJ1-4, with 11 positions matching TRBD1. CDR1 and CDR2 from the germline V gene are MNHNY and SVGAGI (reference sequence). With 6 bases clipped from V and 6 bases from J, the junction kept 9 bases outside the gene matches. There are 16 residues in the CDR3. CDR3 DNA sequence: TGTGCCAGCAGACTCACCCCGGGACAGGGGGATGAAAAACTGTTTTTT. It is translated as CASRLTPGQGDEKLFF.

The rearrangement uses TRBV6-1 and TRBJ2-7; a possible D gene is TRBD2 (6 bases). The V end was cut by 8 bases, the J end by 1 base, with 6 bases between. This CDR3 has 11 amino acids. From germline, CDR1 is MNHNS and CDR2 SASEGT. In DNA, the CDR3 is TGTGCCAGCGGACTATCCTACGAGCAGTACTTC. This encodes CASGLSYEQYF.

The chain has TRBV4-3 and TRBJ1-2; D call uncertain. The germline V and J ends were trimmed by 4 bases and 6 bases, with 15 bases remaining between them. Germline V CDR1 and CDR2: LGHNA, YSLEER. CDR3 length: 14 residues. The CDR3 DNA follows: TGCGCCAGCAGCCTAAACGGCGGGTTGGATGGCTACACCTTC. Amino acid sequence: CASSLNGGLDGYTF.

This CDR3 reads CASSLAQSGTGELFF. CDR3 in DNA: TGTGCCAGCAGCTTAGCCCAATCGGGCACCGGGGAGCTGTTTTTT. V and J are TRBV11-2 and TRBJ2-2; D remains ambiguous. CDR1 and CDR2 from the germline V gene are SGHAT and FQNNGV. V was pared by 1 base and J by 4 bases, with 10 bases between. The CDR3 is 15 residues long.

Remarks on this clonotype: The DNA is omitted, as the CDR3 cannot be located on it reliably, and the CDR3 follows TCRdb's listing. The chain links TRBV12-3 or TRBV12-4 to TRBJ1-5. The CDR3 is made up of 23 amino acids, end residues included. This CDR3 is CASSFIPISPSILVMGLDSPQHF.

This chain uses TRBV2 with TRBJ2-4; TRBD2 might be the D (5 bases). The CDR3 consists of 14 residues. Trimming left V 11 bases short and J 0 bases short, with 14 bases between. Germline lookup yields CDR1 SNHLY and CDR2 FYNNEI. The CDR3 DNA sequence: TGTGCCGGGTCGAGGGATTTAGCCAAAAACATTCAGTACTTC. Its translation: CAGSRDLAKNIQYF. Full variable domain (remainder filled in from reference TRBV2 and TRBJ2-4): EPEVTQTPSHQVTQMGQEVILRCVPISNHLYFYWYRQILGQKVEFLVSFYNNEISEKSEIFDDQFSVERPDGSNFTLKIRSTKLEDSAMYFCAGSRDLAKNIQYFGAGTRLSVL.

The table lists this clonotype with many counts. The chain has TRBV7-2 and TRBJ2-4; D possibly matches TRBD1 or TRBD2 (6 bases each). The V end lost 2 bases, the J end lost 1 base, and 12 bases lay between the germline ends. From germline, CDR1 is SGHTA and CDR2 FQGNSA. This CDR3 has 16 amino acids. The CDR3 loop reads CASSLWGAGAKNIQYF. CDR3 coding DNA: TGTGCCAGCAGCTTATGGGGGGCCGGGGCCAAAAACATTCAGTACTTC. Based on the CDR3 plus reference TRBV7-2 and TRBJ2-4, the full variable domain is GAGVSQSPSNKVTEKGKDVELRCDPISGHTALYWYRQSLGQGLEFLIYFQGNSAPDKSGLPSDRFSAERTGGSVSTLTIQRTQQEDSAVYLCASSLWGAGAKNIQYFGAGTRLSVL.

V and J are TRBV2 and TRBJ2-1, with 7 bases fitting TRBD2. V dropped 1 base and J dropped 9; count of bases not matched to a gene: 3. Germline CDR1 SNHLY, CDR2 FYNNEI. The CDR3 runs 13 residues. The CDR3 DNA reads as TGTGCCAGCAGTGAAGAGGGACTACTTGAGCAGTTCTTC. It yields the protein CASSEEGLLEQFF.

In this sample, this clonotype turned up once. The J gene is TRBJ2-2, the V gene TRBV29-1; 14 nucleotides match TRBD2. This CDR3 is built from 15 residues. Germline V lookup: CDR1 SQVTM, CDR2 ANQGSEA. J lost 5 bases, V lost 6 bases, and 5 bases had no gene match. The chain's CDR3 is CSVGLAGDDTGELFF. CDR3 DNA: TGCAGCGTGGGACTAGCGGGAGATGATACCGGGGAGCTGTTTTTT.

V and J are TRBV10-3 and TRBJ2-1; D might be TRBD2 (6 bases). Per the germline V gene, CDR1 is ENHRY and CDR2 is SYGVKD. This CDR3 comprises 15 residues. Between the trimmed V and J ends, which lost 6 bases and 0 bases, there was a span of 12 bases. The CDR3: CAIRDYRYSYNEQFF. CDR3 nucleotides: TGTGCCATCAGGGACTACCGGTACTCCTACAATGAGCAGTTCTTC.

The genes are TRBV28 and TRBJ2-3; 7 nucleotides line up with TRBD2. The CDR3 runs 17 residues. Germline V gene sequence: CDR1 MDHEN, CDR2 SYDVKM. The V gene end was trimmed by 3 bases and the J gene end by 6 bases; junction bases not matched to a gene: 15. The CDR3 spells CASSFPPGGTTMDTQYF. As DNA, the CDR3 is TGTGCCAGCAGTTTCCCTCCCGGCGGGACTACAATGGATACGCAGTATTTT.